This T cell receptor (beta chain) derives from a study of T cell repertoires in cytomegalovirus infection (dated 2019 in TCRdb). A note on the overall study: The HLA type of each donor mattered for the analysis, because public TCR beta signatures pointed to carriage of CMV infection along with the matching HLA type. What the research found in general, with its limitations: In both this cohort and an independent cohort of over 350 donors, the cumulative frequency of public TCR beta family members distinguished carriers of CMV infection plus the relevant HLA type. The ex vivo response was dominated by HLA-C-restricted CMV-specific TCR beta clonotypes, which also provided the single most frequent clonotype in two of eight donors.

These reads were obtained on an Illumina HiSeq 1500. TCRdb ran its own pipeline on the public reads, namely fastp trimming at Q25 and MiXCR clone calling, and kept in-frame beta chains. Each CDR3 protein gets just one entry, which takes the most common genes and DNA from the rows behind it. The sample table shows some 180,000 distinct CDR3 sequences, and approximately 17% are seen once. The leading ten clones occupy 20% to 25% of the sample. This clonotype was seen only a few times. Its target antigen remains unknown. Qualities for individual bases were not recorded, and no much larger clone is one base off. The sequenced sample was CD8+ T cells from PBMCs. The receptor's source is a human donor in good health (CMV status not recorded). Some clones in this sample may be carry-over from other donors' samples.

The nucleotide sequence is TGTGCCAGCAGCGAATCACTGTCTACCTACAATGAGCAGTTCTTC. Translated, it gives CASSESLSTYNEQFF. The chain is made from TRBV11-2 and TRBJ2-1, with the D gene not clear enough to name. The germline V gene sets CDR1 to SGHAT and CDR2 to FQNNGV. Including the terminal cysteine and phenylalanine, the CDR3 comprises 15 residues. Only the CDR3 part of the read is kept: 45 bases, read in frame from the first base. The V end loses 5 bases and the J end loses 2 bases, and a stretch of 13 bases separates them.